The 30 T cell receptor beta chains below were found in one sample sequenced in a study of early T cells in non-severe SARS-CoV-2 infection. Via MiXCR, TCRdb re-called the 5' RACE reads, giving one row per CDR3 protein. Of approximately 62,000 distinct CDR3 sequences listed, around 12% are singletons. Source material: whole blood. These receptors all stem from an adult who was a healthcare worker with PCR-confirmed SARS-CoV-2 infection or an uninfected control (not recorded which).

This clonotype was seen only a few times. The chain employs TRBV30 and TRBJ1-1, with unresolved D. The CDR3 covers 11 residues. V lost 4 bases to trimming and J lost 8 bases, with 11 bases between them. Germline-derived CDR1 and CDR2 are GTSNPN and SVGIG (reference sequence). CDR3 loop: CAWNLAGEAFF. The CDR3, as DNA: TGTGCCTGGAACCTGGCCGGGGAAGCTTTCTTT. The full variable domain, rest sourced from reference TRBV30 and TRBJ1-1, is SQTIHQWPATLVQPVGSPLSLECTVEGTSNPNLYWYRQAAGRGLQLLFYSVGIGQISSEVPQNLSASRPQDRQFILSSKKLLLSDSGFYLCAWNLAGEAFFGQGTRLTVV.

By share, this clonotype ranks as medium-sized. The chain is built from TRBV30 and TRBJ2-1; D possibly corresponds to TRBD2 (6 bases). V shed 0 bases and J shed 2 bases, with 11 bases lying between them. There are 15 residues in the CDR3. CDR1 is GTSNPN and CDR2 is SVGIG in the germline V gene (reference sequence). The CDR3 region is CAWSVLRGTYNEQFF. The DNA of the CDR3 is TGTGCCTGGAGTGTACTCCGCGGGACCTACAATGAGCAGTTCTTC.

This clonotype was counted only a few times. DNA of the CDR3: TGTGCCAGCAGCTTTATGGGGCTTGAGCAGTACTTC. Its translation is CASSFMGLEQYF. The chain recombines TRBV7-2 with TRBJ2-7; D possibly corresponds to TRBD1 (5 bases). Germline V gene sequence: CDR1 SGHTA, CDR2 FQGNSA. The length of the CDR3 is 12 residues. Trimming stripped 3 bases from V and 7 bases from J, with 10 bases between.

This clonotype was detected ten times or more. The chain uses TRBV29-1 and TRBJ2-7, with 8 bases aligning to TRBD1. CDR3 size: 14 residues. The V gene end was trimmed by 3 bases and the J gene end by 5 bases; junction bases not matched to a gene: 9. The germline gives CDR1 SQVTM, CDR2 ANQGSEA. The chain's CDR3 is CSVDSGRGLDEQYF. The CDR3 DNA reads as TGCAGCGTTGATTCCGGCAGGGGGCTTGACGAGCAGTACTTC.

This clonotype was observed a handful of times. V usage is TRBV29-1 and J usage is TRBJ2-6, with D possibly being TRBD1 or TRBD2 (5 bases each). Trimming cost V 6 bases and J 2 bases, with 14 bases left between them. This CDR3 has 15 residues. Germline values: CDR1 SQVTM, CDR2 ANQGSEA. The CDR3 DNA sequence: TGCAGCGTCCCAGGGCCGGGGACTGGGGCCAACGTCCTGACTTTC. Its translation is CSVPGPGTGANVLTF.

In its sample, this clonotype ranks as medium-sized (0.01 to 0.1%). The chain recombines TRBV7-9 with TRBJ2-7, with D unclear. The CDR3 totals 16 residues. Germline V lookup: CDR1 SEHNR, CDR2 FQNEAQ (reference sequence). Trimming left V 1 base short and J 2 bases short, with 15 bases between. DNA for the CDR3: TGTGCCAGCAGCTTAGGCCTAGGGAAAAAGGCCTACGAGCAGTACTTC. This sequence encodes CASSLGLGKKAYEQYF.

This clonotype has a count of ten or more. This chain joins TRBV9 and TRBJ2-7; 9 nucleotides agree with TRBD2. This CDR3 region has 15 residues. The trim removed 0 bases at V and 4 bases at J, leaving 5 bases unmatched. Germline V gives CDR1 SGDLS, CDR2 YYNGEE. The CDR3 here is CASSVVQREVYEQYF. CDR3 bases: TGTGCCAGCAGCGTAGTTCAGCGGGAGGTTTACGAGCAGTACTTC.

V is TRBV7-9 and J is TRBJ2-1; 12 bases agree with TRBD1. The CDR3 runs 19 residues. With 6 bases clipped from V and 0 bases from J, the junction kept 12 bases outside the gene matches. Germline V gene lookup returns CDR1 SEHNR and CDR2 FQNEAQ (reference sequence). CDR3 coding DNA: TGTGCCAGCAGTCCCACCGGGACAGGGGGCTTGAGCTCCTACAATGAGCAGTTCTTC. Amino acid sequence: CASSPTGTGGLSSYNEQFF.

This clonotype was observed many times. The chain couples TRBV20-1 to TRBJ2-1; 15 bases line up with TRBD2. Germline V CDR1 and CDR2: DFQATT, SNEGSKA (reference sequence). The CDR3 is 18 residues long. V lost 3 bases, J lost 2 bases, and 8 bases stayed unmatched. CDR3 in amino acids: CSASQKGLAGGPYNEQFF. The DNA of the CDR3 is TGCAGTGCTAGCCAAAAGGGACTAGCGGGAGGCCCCTACAATGAGCAGTTCTTC.

This clonotype was counted between two and nine times. The chain links TRBV11-2 to TRBJ2-7, with D maybe TRBD2 (5 bases). The CDR3 consists of 15 residues. CDR1 is SGHAT, CDR2 FQNNGV, per germline. V was clipped by 0 bases and J by 3 bases, with 12 bases between them. DNA for the CDR3: TGTGCCAGCAGCTTAGATGAGGGCACCCACTACGAGCAGTACTTC. Translation: CASSLDEGTHYEQYF. Based on the CDR3 plus reference TRBV11-2 and TRBJ2-7, the full variable domain is EAGVAQSPRYKIIEKRQSVAFWCNPISGHATLYWYQQILGQGPKLLIQFQNNGVVDDSQLPKDRFSAERLKGVDSTLKIQPAKLEDSAVYLCASSLDEGTHYEQYFGPGTRLTVT.

The gene calls are TRBV2 and TRBJ2-2; the match to TRBD2 covers 7 bases. CDR1 SNHLY and CDR2 FYNNEI come from the germline V gene. V shed 8 bases, J shed 5 bases, and the junction held 8 bases outside the gene matches. CDR3 length: 14 amino acids. The CDR3 region has the DNA TGTGCCAGCTCCGGGGTAGCGGGTACCGGGGAGCTGTTTTTT. Translation gives CASSGVAGTGELFF.

A few counts support this clonotype. The chain couples TRBV20-1 to TRBJ1-1; D remains unclear. This CDR3 region has 11 residues. Between the trimmed V and J ends, which lost 0 bases and 1 base, there was a span of 0 bases. Germline loops: CDR1 DFQATT, CDR2 SNEGSKA (reference sequence). In DNA, the CDR3 is TGCAGTGCTAGAGAGAACACTGAAGCTTTCTTT. It specifies CSARENTEAFF.

This clonotype was seen only a few times. The chain combines TRBV5-4 with TRBJ2-5; 8 positions match TRBD2. CDR1 is SGHNT, CDR2 YYREEE, per germline (reference sequence). The ends lost 4 bases at V and 5 bases at J; junction bases unmatched: 7. CDR3 length: 14 amino acids. The CDR3, as DNA: TGTGCCAGCAGCATGAGCGGGAGTAGGGAGACCCAGTACTTC. Residues: CASSMSGSRETQYF.

DNA of the CDR3: TGCAGCGTTGTTAAGGAGGGTCCCTACGAGCAGTACTTC. It specifies CSVVKEGPYEQYF. The chain is built from TRBV29-1 and TRBJ2-7; a weak D match, TRBD2 (6 bases). This CDR3 spans 13 amino acids. V was trimmed by 4 bases and J by 2 bases, leaving 12 bases between them. Looked up from germline, CDR1 is SQVTM and CDR2 is ANQGSEA.

The rearrangement uses TRBV3-1 and TRBJ2-7, with D possibly matching TRBD2 (6 bases). Germline V gene lookup returns CDR1 LGHDT and CDR2 YNNKEL (reference sequence). The CDR3 runs 14 residues. V was cut by 4 bases and J by 1 base, with 11 bases left in between. CDR3 loop: CASSPRGLSYEQYF. Here the CDR3 DNA reads TGTGCCAGCAGCCCTCGGGGACTTTCCTACGAGCAGTACTTC.

The sample holds many counts of this clonotype. This CDR3 reads CASRRAGARVYEQYF. CDR3 DNA: TGTGCCAGCCGGCGCGCTGGGGCAAGAGTCTACGAGCAGTACTTC. V gene TRBV7-9 combines with J gene TRBJ2-7, with a weak D call TRBD1 (5 bases). Germline CDR1 and CDR2: SEHNR and FQNEAQ (reference sequence). Deletions cut 8 bases from V and 3 bases from J, with 20 bases between. This CDR3 has 15 amino acids.

The chain has TRBV28 and TRBJ1-2, with D perhaps matching TRBD1 (6 bases). The CDR3 length is 13 residues. Trimming shortened V by 0 bases and J by 7 bases, and 9 bases separated the two germline ends. Looked up from germline, CDR1 is MDHEN and CDR2 is SYDVKM. CDR3 region: CASSLWTGPGYTF. For the CDR3, the DNA is TGTGCCAGCAGTTTATGGACAGGACCTGGCTACACCTTC.

This clonotype was seen ten or more times. This chain uses TRBV28 with TRBJ1-2, with 9 bases aligning to TRBD1. V shed 5 bases, J shed 3 bases, and the junction held 13 bases outside the gene matches. There are 17 residues in the CDR3. The germline gives CDR1 MDHEN, CDR2 SYDVKM. The CDR3 region has the DNA TGTGCCAGCAGTGCGTCTGGGGACAGGGTATACGACTATGGCTACACCTTC. It is translated as CASSASGDRVYDYGYTF.

This clonotype was seen more than once but under ten times. This chain joins TRBV27 and TRBJ2-2; possibly TRBD1 for D (5 bases). CDR3 length equals 16 residues. V gave up 8 bases and J gave up 3 bases, with 19 bases separating them. The V gene's germline CDR1 is MNHEY and CDR2 SMNVEV (reference sequence). DNA for the CDR3: TGTGCCAGCTCCTCCAGTGGGGCCCCTGACACCGGGGAGCTGTTTTTT. Translating gives CASSSSGAPDTGELFF.

This clonotype was counted ten times or more. CDR3 DNA: TGTGCCAGCCGGACGTTCTCTGGAAACACCATATATTTT. It codes for CASRTFSGNTIYF. The chain uses TRBV2 and TRBJ1-3; no definite D call. Trimming stripped 8 bases from V and 0 bases from J, with 8 bases between. Looked up from germline, CDR1 is SNHLY and CDR2 is FYNNEI. The CDR3 spans 13 residues.

This clonotype came up many times. The chain employs TRBV5-1 and TRBJ2-3; 15 bases map to TRBD2. Looked up from germline, CDR1 is SGHRS and CDR2 is YFSETQ. CDR3 length: 16 residues. V dropped 4 bases and J dropped 3; count of bases not matched to a gene: 3. The chain's CDR3 is CASSLGLAGGTDTQYF. CDR3 nucleotide sequence: TGCGCCAGCAGCCTGGGACTAGCGGGAGGAACAGATACGCAGTATTTT.

The chain carries TRBV7-2 and TRBJ2-1; 8 bases match TRBD2. With V trimmed by 4 bases and J by 6 bases, 8 bases remained unmatched. CDR3 size: 15 residues. Per the germline V gene, CDR1 is SGHTA and CDR2 is FQGNSA. The CDR3 loop is CASSYLAGGLNEQFF. DNA for the CDR3: TGTGCCAGCAGCTATCTAGCGGGCGGCCTCAATGAGCAGTTCTTC.

This clonotype occurred many times. This chain joins TRBV29-1 and TRBJ2-1; the D gene is possibly TRBD2 (5 bases). From germline, CDR1 is SQVTM and CDR2 ANQGSEA. Trimming cost V 1 base and J 10 bases, with 14 bases left between them. The CDR3 spans 13 residues. Here the CDR3 reads CSVEVGYPGEQFF. The CDR3 nucleotides read TGCAGCGTTGAAGTGGGCTACCCGGGGGAGCAGTTCTTC.

The J gene is TRBJ2-4, the V gene TRBV3-1; D might be TRBD1 (5 bases). This CDR3 is 13 amino acids long. With 3 bases removed from V and 3 bases from J, the gap between germline ends came to 6 bases. In germline, CDR1 is LGHDT, CDR2 YNNKEL (reference sequence). The CDR3 sequence is CASSHDSKNIQYF. The CDR3 nucleotides are TGTGCCAGCAGCCACGACAGCAAAAACATTCAGTACTTC.

The chain is built from TRBV7-8 and TRBJ1-5, with 10 bases lining up with TRBD1. The CDR3 has 16 amino acids. V gave up 7 bases and J gave up 7 bases; unmatched junction bases: 13. Per the germline V gene, CDR1 is SGHVS and CDR2 is FQNEAQ. The CDR3: CASIQDSGQGRQPQHF. The DNA for the CDR3 is TGTGCCAGCATCCAAGACTCGGGACAGGGGAGGCAGCCCCAGCATTTT. Variable domain in full (rest from reference TRBV7-8 and TRBJ1-5): GAGVSQSPRYKVAKRGQDVALRCDPISGHVSLFWYQQALGQGPEFLTYFQNEAQLDKSGLPSDRFFAERPEGSVSTLKIQRTQQEDSAVYLCASIQDSGQGRQPQHFGDGTRLSIL.

This clonotype occurred many times. The chain recombines TRBV4-1 with TRBJ2-7; D gene ambiguous. The CDR3 spans 15 residues. The V gene's germline CDR1 is MGHRA and CDR2 YSYEKL. V was clipped by 3 bases and J by 3 bases, with 15 bases between them. CDR3 amino acids: CASSHLPRLDYEQYF. The CDR3 DNA sequence: TGCGCCAGCAGCCATCTACCCCGTCTGGACTACGAGCAGTACTTC.

This clonotype has a count of ten or more. The chain has TRBV9 and TRBJ2-7; TRBD1 matches at 11 bases. V shed 4 bases and J 5 bases; nucleotides not matched to a gene: 5. Germline V gene data show CDR1 as SGDLS and CDR2 as YYNGEE. The CDR3 length is 14 residues. CDR3 region: CASSRLGQGDEQYF. CDR3 bases: TGTGCCAGCAGCCGTCTGGGACAGGGGGACGAGCAGTACTTC. Filled out from reference TRBV9 and TRBJ2-7, the complete variable domain reads DSGVTQTPKHLITATGQRVTLRCSPRSGDLSVYWYQQSLDQGLQFLIQYYNGEERAKGNILERFSAQQFPDLHSELNLSSLELGDSALYFCASSRLGQGDEQYFGPGTRLTVT.

This clonotype was seen repeatedly, ten times or more. CDR3 residues: CSVGGDPYEQYF. The CDR3 region has the DNA TGCAGCGTTGGCGGGGACCCCTACGAGCAGTACTTC. This chain connects TRBV29-1 to TRBJ2-7; possible D gene TRBD2, 6 bases. Trimming took 4 bases from V and 2 from J, leaving 9 bases between them. Germline CDR1 SQVTM, CDR2 ANQGSEA. The CDR3 contains 12 residues.

This clonotype was recorded at least ten times. The CDR3 DNA follows: TGTGCCAGCAGCTTAGAGGCCCCGGACAGGGTGGGTTTCCAAGAGACCCAGTACTTC. Amino acid sequence: CASSLEAPDRVGFQETQYF. V and J are TRBV7-9 and TRBJ2-5, with 8 bases lining up with TRBD1. The CDR3 is 19 residues long. Germline V lookup: CDR1 SEHNR, CDR2 FQNEAQ (reference sequence). V trimming: 1 base; J trimming: 1 base; junction bases outside the gene matches: 14.

The V gene is TRBV5-1, the J gene TRBJ2-5; D not resolved. Germline-derived CDR1 and CDR2 are SGHRS and YFSETQ. V was cut by 0 bases and J by 3 bases, with 6 bases left in between. This CDR3 comprises 13 residues. CDR3 nucleotide sequence: TGCGCCAGCAGCTTGGGGGTCGAAGAGACCCAGTACTTC. Protein sequence: CASSLGVEETQYF.